The 17 T cell receptor beta chains reported below all come from one sample, sequenced in a study of blood T cell repertoires in COVID-19. Profiled with immunoSEQ multiplex PCR; TCRdb holds only in-frame clones, not every one. The sample gives 250,000 to 300,000 clones, 65% to 90% of which show up once; around a sixth is in the top ten. Material: PBMCs or T cells enriched from blood (not recorded which). All receptors come from a man in his late teens or twenties who had recovered from COVID-19.

The chain joins TRBV6-5 to TRBJ1-3, with TRBD1 as a possible D gene (5 bases). Trimming removed 10 bases from V and 8 bases from J, with 12 bases in between. The length of the CDR3 is 11 residues. Germline values: CDR1 MNHEY, CDR2 SVGAGI. The CDR3 nucleotides are TGTGCCACGGGCACAGGACACACCATATATTTT. Its translation: CATGTGHTIYF.

In DNA form, the CDR3 reads TGTGCCAGTACCAGAGGACAGGGTAGTTCCCTTGACTATGGCTACACCTTC. Translated: CASTRGQGSSLDYGYTF. The rearrangement uses TRBV19 and TRBJ1-2; 8 nucleotides line up with TRBD1. Per the germline V gene, CDR1 is LNHDA and CDR2 is SQIVND (reference sequence). The CDR3 has 17 amino acids. V dropped 7 bases and J dropped 3; count of bases not matched to a gene: 16.

This chain connects TRBV4-1 to TRBJ2-7; 8 bases fit TRBD2. Germline lookup yields CDR1 MGHRA and CDR2 YSYEKL. Trimming took 4 bases from V and 0 from J; bases not matched to a gene: 5. The CDR3 is 15 residues long. CDR3 nucleotide sequence: TGCGCCAGCAGCCTTAATAGCGGGGCCTCCTACGAGCAGTACTTC. The encoded protein is CASSLNSGASYEQYF.

The chain recombines TRBV7-9 with TRBJ2-2, with TRBD2 matching over 10 bases. In germline, CDR1 is SEHNR, CDR2 FQNEAQ (reference sequence). With 4 bases clipped from V and 2 bases from J, the junction kept 13 bases outside the gene matches. The CDR3 has 19 residues. The CDR3 spells CASSSGRSGRALNTGELFF. CDR3 DNA: TGTGCCAGCAGCTCCGGCCGCAGCGGGAGGGCCCTCAACACCGGGGAGCTGTTTTTT.

This clone was found a few times. The rearrangement links TRBV23-1 to TRBJ2-7; D possibly corresponds to TRBD2 (5 bases). TRBV23-1 is an open reading frame, and its role is uncertain. Trimming cost V 4 bases and J 4 bases, with 11 bases left between them. The CDR3 sequence is 13 residues long. CDR3 sequence reads: CASSPTPGYEQYF. The CDR3 DNA sequence: TGCGCCAGCAGTCCTACGCCGGGGTACGAGCAGTACTTC.

The chain employs TRBV11-2 and TRBJ2-7, with a tentative D call TRBD1 (6 bases). Per the germline V gene, CDR1 is SGHAT and CDR2 is FQNNGV. The CDR3 has 12 residues. V lost 5 bases, J lost 4 bases, and 9 bases lay in between. CDR3 protein: CASSLTGYEQYF. For the CDR3, the DNA is TGTGCCAGCAGCCTAACAGGGTACGAGCAGTACTTC.

This clone was counted a single time. The chain joins TRBV3-1 (or the pseudogene TRBV3-2) to TRBJ2-1; D remains unclear. CDR3 length equals 15 residues. The V gene lost 0 bases and the J gene lost 8 bases, with 14 bases spanning the gap. From germline, CDR1 is LGHDT and CDR2 YNNKEL (reference sequence). As DNA, the CDR3 is TGTGCCAGCAGCCAAGATGGTCCGACGGAGCATGAGCAGTTCTTC. Encoded protein: CASSQDGPTEHEQFF.

This clone appeared once. For the CDR3, the DNA is TGTGCCAGCCTCCCAGGGGGTAATTCACCCCTCCACTTT. This gives the protein CASLPGGNSPLHF. The chain has TRBV10-3 and TRBJ1-6; 7 bases line up with TRBD1. Trimming removed 10 bases from V and 6 bases from J; junction bases left unmatched: 6. The CDR3 contains 13 residues. Germline V lookup: CDR1 ENHRY, CDR2 SYGVKD.

This rearrangement joins TRBV28 to TRBJ1-3; the D gene is possibly TRBD1 (6 bases). The CDR3 sequence is 12 residues long. The germline CDR1 and CDR2 sequences are MDHEN and SYDVKM. V shed 5 bases and J shed 8 bases, with 10 bases lying between them. The CDR3: CASSTGSHTIYF. As DNA, the CDR3 is TGTGCCAGCAGTACAGGGTCCCACACCATATATTTT. The whole variable domain, remainder taken from reference TRBV28 and TRBJ1-3, is DVKVTQSSRYLVKRTGEKVFLECVQDMDHENMFWYRQDPGLGLRLIYFSYDVKMKEKGDIPEGYSVSREKKERFSLILESASTNQTSMYLCASSTGSHTIYFGEGSWLTVV.

This chain uses TRBV19 with TRBJ2-1; 7 nucleotides line up with TRBD2. The germline V gene has CDR1 LNHDA and CDR2 SQIVND (reference sequence). V shed 3 bases, J shed 5 bases, and the junction held 4 bases outside the gene matches. The CDR3 is made up of 14 amino acids. The CDR3 region has the DNA TGTGCCAGTAGTATGGGACTACCAAACAATGAGCAGTTCTTC. It codes for CASSMGLPNNEQFF.

The rearrangement joins TRBV10-2 to TRBJ1-2; the D is unclear. The CDR3 loop spans 12 amino acids. Germline CDR1 reads WSHSY; CDR2 reads SAAADI. Trimming took off 8 bases at V and 0 bases at J, with 7 bases between the two ends. In nucleotides, the CDR3 is TGCGCCAGCTCAGAACCTAACTATGGCTACACCTTC. Translating gives CASSEPNYGYTF.

The chain links TRBV19 to TRBJ1-5; tentatively, D is TRBD1 (6 bases). The CDR3 runs 15 residues. The V and J ends lost 6 bases and 8 bases respectively, with 20 bases between them. Per the germline V gene, CDR1 is LNHDA and CDR2 is SQIVND (reference sequence). The CDR3 here is CASRGPTGGREPQHF. CDR3 bases: TGTGCCAGTAGGGGGCCGACGGGGGGCAGGGAGCCCCAGCATTTT.

This clone has just one count. This chain joins TRBV2 and TRBJ2-1; TRBD1 matches 9 bases. The CDR3 spans 12 residues. V lost 4 bases and J lost 15; bases outside the gene matches: 7. Germline CDR1 reads SNHLY; CDR2 reads FYNNEI. CDR3 nucleotides: TGTGCCAGCAGTGTCACCGGACAGGGGCCGTTCTTC. Amino acids: CASSVTGQGPFF.

The rearrangement joins TRBV30 to TRBJ2-5; 7 bases agree with TRBD2. CDR3 length: 13 residues. V lost 6 bases and J lost 2; bases outside the gene matches: 6. Looked up from germline, CDR1 is GTSNPN and CDR2 is SVGIG (reference sequence). The CDR3 coding sequence is TGTGCCTGCCCCGGGCGGGGGCAAGAGACCCAGTACTTC. It codes for CACPGRGQETQYF.

The chain carries TRBV11-2 and TRBJ1-2, with TRBD1 matching over 7 bases. CDR1 and CDR2 (germline): SGHAT, FQNNGV. J lost 4 bases, V lost 2 bases, and 7 bases had no gene match. This CDR3 is 15 amino acids long. For the CDR3, the DNA is TGTGCCAGCAGCTTACGATTAGGACAGGTCTATGGCTACACCTTC. Protein sequence: CASSLRLGQVYGYTF.

This chain links TRBV7-2 with TRBJ1-1, with 9 positions matching TRBD1. Looked up from germline, CDR1 is SGHTA and CDR2 is FQGNSA. The CDR3 is 14 amino acids. Germline trimming cut 2 bases from V and 5 bases from J; bases unmatched to any gene: 3. CDR3 DNA sequence: TGTGCCAGCAGCTTATACAGGGGGCGGACTGAAGCTTTCTTT. Protein: CASSLYRGRTEAFF.

The J gene is TRBJ2-7, the V gene TRBV10-1; 14 bases match TRBD2. The germline CDR1 and CDR2 sequences are WNHNN and SYGVQD (reference sequence). The CDR3 totals 15 residues. After removal of 7 bases from V and 3 bases from J, the junction contained 5 bases not matched to a gene. CDR3 coding DNA: TGCGCCAGCAATACCGGGACTAGCGGGAGCTACGAGCAGTACTTC. Its translation is CASNTGTSGSYEQYF.